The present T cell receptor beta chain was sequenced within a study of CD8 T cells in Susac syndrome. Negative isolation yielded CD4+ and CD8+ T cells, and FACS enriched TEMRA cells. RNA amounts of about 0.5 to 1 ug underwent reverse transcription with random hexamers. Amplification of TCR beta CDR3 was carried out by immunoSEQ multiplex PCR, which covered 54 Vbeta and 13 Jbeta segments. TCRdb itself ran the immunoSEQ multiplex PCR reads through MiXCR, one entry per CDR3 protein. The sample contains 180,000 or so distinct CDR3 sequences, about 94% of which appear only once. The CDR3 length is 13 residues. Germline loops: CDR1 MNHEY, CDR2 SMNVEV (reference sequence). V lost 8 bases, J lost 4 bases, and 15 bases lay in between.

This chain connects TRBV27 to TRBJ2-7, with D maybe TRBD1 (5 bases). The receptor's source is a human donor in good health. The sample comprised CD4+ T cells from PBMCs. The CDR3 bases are TGTGCCAGCTCCAGGGTCGCGGAGTACGAGCAGTACTTC. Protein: CASSRVAEYEQYF.